A selection of T cell receptor beta chains follows, all from one sample in a study of blood T cells in healthy people across ages. Via MiXCR, TCRdb re-called the 5' RACE reads, giving one row per CDR3 protein. Of 800,000 to 1,300,000 distinct CDR3 sequences listed, approximately 26% are singletons. This sample was also put to use in a study of T cells of mothers and their children.

Sequencing was done on a sample of blood. Every receptor here comes from a girl aged 2 to 9 in good health. CDR3s include the opening cysteine and the closing phenylalanine or tryptophan. A D gene is named only where the DNA matches it firmly. A row's size may be missing; if present it is once, few, many or a size class.

>TRBJ2-7|TRBV5-5|.|.
CASSLEAETTGEQYF
TGTGCCAGCAGCTTGGAGGCGGAGACGACCGGCGAGCAGTACTTC
>TRBJ2-7|TRBV20-1|.|once
CSARDRLADYEQYF
TGCAGTGCTAGAGATCGCTTAGCGGACTACGAGCAGTACTTC
>TRBJ1-4|TRBV29-1|.|.
CSVEPPGSKLFF
TGCAGCGTTGAACCGCCAGGGTCAAAACTGTTTTTT
>TRBJ2-3|TRBV29-1|.|.
CSVEDGGTPSTDTQYF
TGCAGCGTTGAAGATGGGGGGACCCCCAGCACAGATACGCAGTATTTT
>TRBJ2-4|TRBV11-2|.|.
CASSSPLWTAKNIQYF
TGTGCCAGCAGCTCACCATTATGGACGGCCAAAAACATTCAGTACTTC
>TRBJ2-7|TRBV7-2|.|.
CASSWRTASYEQYF
TGTGCCAGCAGCTGGAGGACAGCTTCCTACGAGCAGTACTTC
>TRBJ1-6|TRBV6-1|.|.
CASSPTTADTYNSPLHF
TGTGCCAGCAGTCCTACAACGGCAGATACCTATAATTCACCCCTCCACTTT
>TRBJ1-1|TRBV11-2|TRBD1|few
CASSTTPSGTAEAFF
TGTGCCAGCAGCACAACCCCATCCGGGACAGCTGAAGCTTTCTTT
>TRBJ2-5|TRBV7-2|.|few
CASSLPQGGEHQETQYF
TGTGCCAGCAGCCTACCCCAGGGGGGGGAGCACCAAGAGACCCAGTACTTC
>TRBJ2-5|TRBV20-1|TRBD1|few
CSVSSVGQGGETQYF
TGCAGTGTTTCGTCGGTAGGACAGGGTGGGGAGACCCAGTACTTC
>TRBJ1-2|TRBV2|.|.
CASSEIRGDGYTF
TGTGCCAGCAGTGAAATTCGGGGGGACGGCTACACCTTC
>TRBJ2-7|TRBV7-9|.|few
CASSPRDNYEQYF
TGTGCCAGCAGCCCAAGGGACAATTACGAGCAGTACTTC
>TRBJ2-1|TRBV7-9|.|.
CASGAGVDHEQFF
TGTGCAAGTGGGGCAGGGGTGGATCATGAGCAGTTCTTC
>TRBJ2-4|TRBV12-3/TRBV12-4|TRBD1|.
CASSSRDRNIQYF
TGTGCCAGCAGTTCCCGGGACAGGAACATTCAGTACTTC
>TRBJ2-5|TRBV10-3|TRBD1|.
CAISENRGFVETQYF
TGTGCCATCAGTGAGAACAGGGGGTTTGTGGAGACCCAGTACTTC
>TRBJ2-1|TRBV11-2|.|.
CASSSLVGLYNEQFF
TGTGCCAGCAGCTCCCTCGTGGGACTTTACAATGAGCAGTTCTTC
>TRBJ2-5|TRBV6-2/TRBV6-3|TRBD2|.
CASSRGLAGVEETQYF
TGTGCCAGCAGTCGCGGACTAGCGGGGGTTGAAGAGACCCAGTACTTC
>TRBJ2-4|TRBV7-9|.|few
CASSLTISLSGNIQYF
TGTGCCAGCAGCTTAACGATTTCTCTTTCGGGAAACATTCAGTACTTC
>TRBJ2-2|TRBV5-1|.|.
CASSLESGRLAGELFF
TGCGCCAGCAGCTTGGAATCGGGGCGGTTAGCCGGGGAGCTGTTTTTT
>TRBJ1-5|TRBV20-1|TRBD1|.
CSAQQGRTQPQHF
TGCAGTGCCCAACAGGGGAGGACTCAGCCCCAGCATTTT
>TRBJ2-7|TRBV7-2|TRBD1|once
CASSSGTGGRQYF
TGTGCCAGCAGCTCAGGGACAGGGGGTCGGCAGTACTTC
>TRBJ2-1|TRBV20-1|.|.
CSARARVAAAPSSYNEQFF
TGCAGTGCTAGAGCCAGGGTAGCGGCTGCCCCGAGCTCCTACAATGAGCAGTTCTTC
>TRBJ2-5|TRBV10-3|.|.
CAISDSWEPGETQYF
TGTGCCATCAGCGATTCCTGGGAACCGGGGGAGACCCAGTACTTC
>TRBJ2-5|TRBV5-1|.|.
CASSLAFVAGKLVRETQYF
TGCGCCAGCAGCTTGGCTTTCGTGGCAGGGAAATTAGTTCGGGAGACCCAGTACTTC
>TRBJ2-3|TRBV28|TRBD2|few
CASSSGPGGPTDTQYF
TGTGCCAGCAGTTCCGGGCCGGGAGGGCCCACAGATACGCAGTATTTT
>TRBJ2-7|TRBV11-2|.|.
CASRTDTISYEQYF
TGTGCCAGCAGAACAGACACTATCTCCTACGAGCAGTACTTC
>TRBJ2-7|TRBV7-9|TRBD2|few
CASSAAGGTYEQYF
TGTGCCAGCAGCGCAGCGGGAGGGACTTACGAGCAGTACTTC
>TRBJ2-7|TRBV14|.|many
CASSQVNYEQYF
TGTGCCAGCAGCCAAGTCAACTACGAGCAGTACTTC